These 23 T cell receptor beta chains were sequenced from one sample in a study of cytomegalovirus exposure and HLA in healthy donors. PCR used 60 Vbeta primers and 13 Jbeta primers. Repertoires were generated with immunoSEQ multiplex PCR, while TCRdb's copy carries only in-frame clones and drops some. The repertoire holds around 64,000 clones, with 75% to 90% as singletons. The sequencing sample was made of PBMCs. All receptors come from a woman in her 30s in good health and CMV-seropositive.

The CDR3 sequence is CASSPPQVGAYNEQFF. The CDR3 DNA reads TGTGCCAGCTCACCACCCCAGGTAGGGGCCTACAATGAGCAGTTCTTC. The chain carries TRBV18 and TRBJ2-1; D might be TRBD1 (5 bases). V lost 0 bases to trimming and J lost 2 bases, with 11 bases between them. The CDR3 length is 16 residues. The V gene's germline CDR1 is KGHSH and CDR2 LQKENI.

The V and J genes are TRBV5-6 and TRBJ1-2; D gene ambiguous. V lost 4 bases, J lost 0 bases, and 10 bases lay in between. Germline lookup yields CDR1 SGHDT and CDR2 YYEEEE. The CDR3 is 14 residues long. The CDR3 region has the DNA TGTGCCAGCAGCCCCCCGCGGGCTAACTATGGCTACACCTTC. It yields the protein CASSPPRANYGYTF.

V gene TRBV18 combines with J gene TRBJ1-2, with D tentatively TRBD1 (6 bases). This CDR3 has 15 amino acids. Germline V gene lookup returns CDR1 KGHSH and CDR2 LQKENI. V was shortened by 6 bases and J by 1 base, with 15 bases between the two germline ends. The DNA of the CDR3 is TGTGCCAGCTCTCCCGGACAGTCAAATAACTATGGCTACACCTTC. Its protein is CASSPGQSNNYGYTF.

J is TRBJ2-1 and V is TRBV10-2; no reliable D call. The CDR3 runs to 15 residues. CDR1 is WSHSY, CDR2 SAAADI, per germline. The V and J ends lost 4 bases and 1 base respectively, with 11 bases between them. The CDR3: CASSVTGKSYNEQFF. CDR3 DNA: TGCGCCAGCAGTGTGACGGGTAAATCCTACAATGAGCAGTTCTTC.

The V call is TRBV2, the J call TRBJ2-1, with TRBD1 matching over 7 bases. This CDR3 is built from 15 residues. V shed 6 bases and J 10 bases; nucleotides not matched to a gene: 15. CDR1 SNHLY and CDR2 FYNNEI come from the germline V gene. The CDR3 reads CASSPTGAVHKEQFF. The CDR3 DNA reads as TGTGCCAGCAGCCCAACAGGGGCCGTACATAAGGAGCAGTTCTTC.

This rearrangement joins TRBV11-2 to TRBJ1-3; TRBD1 matches 7 bases. The CDR3 loop spans 15 amino acids. J lost 0 bases, V lost 8 bases, and 7 bases had no gene match. Germline CDR1 and CDR2: SGHAT and FQNNGV. The CDR3 spells CASGLTGSSGNTIYF. CDR3 nucleotide sequence: TGTGCCAGCGGTCTGACAGGGAGCTCTGGAAACACCATATATTTT.

The chain employs TRBV5-1 and TRBJ2-1, with 13 positions matching TRBD2. With V trimmed by 3 bases and J by 3 bases, 6 bases remained unmatched. The CDR3 is 17 residues long. Germline V gene sequence: CDR1 SGHRS, CDR2 YFSETQ. CDR3 protein: CASSYRGTSGIYNEQFF. As DNA, the CDR3 is TGCGCCAGCAGCTACCGCGGGACTAGCGGGATCTACAATGAGCAGTTCTTC. Based on the CDR3 plus reference TRBV5-1 and TRBJ2-1, the full variable domain is KAGVTQTPRYLIKTRGQQVTLSCSPISGHRSVSWYQQTPGQGLQFLFEYFSETQRNKGNFPGRFSGRQFSNSRSEMNVSTLELGDSALYLCASSYRGTSGIYNEQFFGPGTRLTVL.

The chain is built from TRBV28 and TRBJ2-1; D might be TRBD2 (5 bases). With 5 bases removed from V and 12 bases from J, the gap between germline ends came to 14 bases. CDR1 and CDR2 from the germline V gene are MDHEN and SYDVKM. The CDR3 spans 12 residues. CDR3 DNA sequence: TGTGCCAGCAGTACCTCTCCGGGATCGCAGTTCTTC. It encodes CASSTSPGSQFF.

The chain recombines TRBV25-1 with TRBJ2-6, with D maybe TRBD1 (6 bases). Trimming shortened V by 8 bases and J by 2 bases, and 10 bases separated the two germline ends. The CDR3 spans 14 residues. Germline CDR1 and CDR2: MGHDK and SYGVNS. The CDR3 coding sequence is TGTGCCAGCTACAGGGAGACTGGGGCCAACGTCCTGACTTTC. Translating it yields CASYRETGANVLTF.

The gene calls are TRBV2 and TRBJ2-5, with a possible D match to TRBD2 (5 bases). This CDR3 has 11 residues. Trimming removed 10 bases at V and 4 bases at J, with 10 bases between. CDR1 is SNHLY, CDR2 FYNNEI, per germline. For the CDR3, the DNA is TGTGCCAACGGACTGGGAGAGACCCAGTACTTC. Protein product: CANGLGETQYF.

This chain links TRBV11-2 with TRBJ2-1; TRBD2 matches at 7 bases. J gave up 5 bases and V 5 bases, and 9 bases lay outside the gene matches. Germline lookup yields CDR1 SGHAT and CDR2 FQNNGV. The CDR3 covers 15 residues. CDR3 residues: CASSDSTAGDNEQFF. CDR3 coding DNA: TGTGCCAGCAGCGATTCGACCGCGGGGGACAATGAGCAGTTCTTC.

In DNA, the CDR3 is TGTGCCAGCACCCAGCTAGGACAGGGGAATTATGGCTACACCTTC. Amino acids: CASTQLGQGNYGYTF. J is TRBJ1-2 and V is TRBV5-4; 9 bases fit TRBD1. The CDR3 covers 15 residues. Germline V CDR1 and CDR2: SGHNT, YYREEE (reference sequence). The J segment lost 5 bases and the V segment lost 6 bases, leaving 11 bases of the junction unmatched.

The chain couples TRBV6-5 to TRBJ1-1, with TRBD1 as a possible D gene (5 bases). Trimming cost V 5 bases and J 4 bases, with 17 bases left between them. This CDR3 contains 15 residues. Germline values: CDR1 MNHEY, CDR2 SVGAGI. The CDR3, as DNA: TGTGCCAGCAGTCCTCCCGGACATAGATTCACTGAAGCTTTCTTT. Protein product: CASSPPGHRFTEAFF.

The genes are TRBV6-4 and TRBJ2-2; 8 positions agree with TRBD2. CDR3 length: 16 residues. V trimming: 0 bases; J trimming: 5 bases; junction bases outside the gene matches: 5. Looked up from germline, CDR1 is MRHNA and CDR2 is SNTAGT. The CDR3 region is CASSDSASGHTGELFF. The CDR3 coding sequence is TGTGCCAGCAGTGACTCGGCTAGCGGGCATACCGGGGAGCTGTTTTTT.

The gene calls are TRBV6-1 and TRBJ2-5; 10 bases are shared with TRBD1. CDR3 length: 17 amino acids. Germline-derived CDR1 and CDR2 are MNHNS and SASEGT. The V gene end was trimmed by 2 bases and the J gene end by 5 bases; junction bases not matched to a gene: 11. The CDR3 reads CASSEFRDRGTGETQYF. The DNA for the CDR3 is TGTGCCAGCAGTGAATTCCGGGACAGGGGTACAGGTGAGACCCAGTACTTC.

V usage is TRBV27 and J usage is TRBJ2-3; TRBD1 might be the D (5 bases). The CDR3 has 15 residues. Per germline, CDR1 MNHEY and CDR2 SMNVEV (reference sequence). Between the trimmed V and J ends, which lost 3 bases and 6 bases, there was a span of 16 bases. The CDR3 region has the DNA TGTGCCAGCAGTTTCTTTAGGGAACCAGGGGATACGCAGTATTTT. Translating gives CASSFFREPGDTQYF.

V is TRBV11-1 and J is TRBJ2-3; maybe TRBD2 (5 bases). CDR1 is SGHAT and CDR2 is FQDESV in the germline V gene (reference sequence). The CDR3 totals 14 residues. V dropped 6 bases and J dropped 2 bases, with 12 bases sitting between them. The CDR3 region is CASSRAADTDTQYF. CDR3 bases: TGTGCCAGCAGTCGCGCAGCGGACACAGATACGCAGTATTTT.

The V and J genes are TRBV5-8 and TRBJ2-4; possibly TRBD2 for D (6 bases). Looked up from germline, CDR1 is SGHTS and CDR2 is YDEGEE. V lost 4 bases, J lost 7 bases, and 12 bases lay in between. The CDR3 extends over 13 amino acids. The CDR3 sequence is CASSLGGRNIQYF. CDR3 DNA: TGTGCCAGCAGCCTTGGAGGGAGGAACATTCAGTACTTC.

This clone was seen a single time. Here the CDR3 DNA reads TGTGCCAGCAGCTCTAATCAGGGGCCAGATACGCAGTATTTT. This encodes CASSSNQGPDTQYF. The chain links TRBV7-6 to TRBJ2-3; D might be TRBD1 (6 bases). V shed 4 bases and J shed 4 bases, with 12 bases lying between them. The CDR3 length is 14 residues. The germline CDR1 and CDR2 sequences are SGHVS and FNYEAQ. Based on the CDR3 plus reference TRBV7-6 and TRBJ2-3, the full variable domain is GAGVSQSPRYKVTKRGQDVALRCDPISGHVSLYWYRQALGQGPEFLTYFNYEAQQDKSGLPNDRFSAERPEGSISTLTIQRTEQRDSAMYRCASSSNQGPDTQYFGPGTRLTVL.

The chain carries TRBV4-1 and TRBJ2-1; possibly TRBD1 for D (6 bases). This CDR3 is built from 12 residues. Germline assignment: CDR1 MGHRA and CDR2 YSYEKL. Trimming pared 3 bases from V and 12 bases from J, leaving 12 bases between. The CDR3 loop reads CASSQPLGGQFF. In DNA, the CDR3 is TGCGCCAGCAGCCAGCCGTTAGGGGGGCAGTTCTTC.

The rearrangement links TRBV18 to TRBJ2-3; tentative D call: TRBD2 (5 bases). Trimming took 0 bases from V and 2 from J, leaving 12 bases between them. This CDR3 is built from 16 residues. CDR1 KGHSH and CDR2 LQKENI come from the germline V gene. The CDR3 here is CASSPPSGPFTDTQYF. The CDR3 coding sequence is TGTGCCAGCTCACCACCGAGCGGACCATTCACAGATACGCAGTATTTT. The full variable domain, with the rest looked up from reference TRBV18 and TRBJ2-3, is NAGVMQNPRHLVRRRGQEARLRCSPMKGHSHVYWYRQLPEEGLKFMVYLQKENIIDESGMPKERFSAEFPKEGPSILRIQQVVRGDSAAYFCASSPPSGPFTDTQYFGPGTRLTVL.

This clone was seen a single time. The chain recombines TRBV27 with TRBJ2-7; TRBD1 aligns across 8 bases. CDR3 length equals 14 residues. V lost 2 bases and J lost 2; bases outside the gene matches: 2. Germline values: CDR1 MNHEY, CDR2 SMNVEV (reference sequence). The CDR3 sequence: CASSLKQGAYEQYF. The CDR3 DNA sequence: TGTGCCAGCAGTTTAAAACAGGGGGCCTACGAGCAGTACTTC.

The chain links TRBV19 to TRBJ2-7, with 11 bases fitting TRBD1. V lost 6 bases to trimming and J lost 2 bases; unmatched junction nucleotides: 6. The CDR3 is made up of 15 amino acids. Per the germline V gene, CDR1 is LNHDA and CDR2 is SQIVND (reference sequence). The CDR3, as DNA: TGTGCCAGTAGCCTTACGGGACAGGGGGCCTACGAGCAGTACTTC. This codes for CASSLTGQGAYEQYF. The full variable domain, its missing parts supplied by reference TRBV19 and TRBJ2-7, is DGGITQSPKYLFRKEGQNVTLSCEQNLNHDAMYWYRQDPGQGLRLIYYSQIVNDFQKGDIAEGYSVSREKKESFPLTVTSAQKNPTAFYLCASSLTGQGAYEQYFGPGTRLTVT.